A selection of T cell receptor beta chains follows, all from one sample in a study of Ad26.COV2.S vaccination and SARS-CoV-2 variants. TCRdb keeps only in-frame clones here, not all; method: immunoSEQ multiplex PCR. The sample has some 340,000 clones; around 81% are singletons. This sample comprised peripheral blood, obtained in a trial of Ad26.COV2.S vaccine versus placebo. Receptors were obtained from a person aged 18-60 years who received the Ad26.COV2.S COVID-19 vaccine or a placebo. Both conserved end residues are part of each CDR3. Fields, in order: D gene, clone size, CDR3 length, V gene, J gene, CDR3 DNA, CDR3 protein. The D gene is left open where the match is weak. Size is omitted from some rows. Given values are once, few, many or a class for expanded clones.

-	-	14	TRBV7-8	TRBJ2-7	TGTGCCAGCAGCTTAGGGGAATTCCACTACGAGCAGTACTTC	CASSLGEFHYEQYF
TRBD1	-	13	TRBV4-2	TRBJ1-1	TGTGCCAGCCGTGACACAGGGGACGATGAAGCTTTCTTT	CASRDTGDDEAFF
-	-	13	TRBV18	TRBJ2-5	TGTGCCAGCTCCCAAAACGAGAAAGAGACCCAGTACTTC	CASSQNEKETQYF
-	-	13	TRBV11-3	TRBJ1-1	TGTGCCAGCAGCTTTGAAATGAACACTGAAGCTTTCTTT	CASSFEMNTEAFF
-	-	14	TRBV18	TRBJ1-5	TGTGCCAGCTCACCCCGACAGGACAATCAGCCCCAGCATTTT	CASSPRQDNQPQHF
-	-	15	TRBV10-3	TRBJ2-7	TGTGCCATCAGTGAGATAAGAGCCCCGCCCTACGAGCAGTACTTC	CAISEIRAPPYEQYF
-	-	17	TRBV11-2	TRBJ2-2	TGTGCCAGCAGCTTGATCGAGGGAAGAAGGGTGGCCGGGGAGCTGTTTTTT	CASSLIEGRRVAGELFF
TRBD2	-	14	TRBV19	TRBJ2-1	TGTGCCAGTAGTACTAGCGGGGAGTACAATGAGCAGTTCTTC	CASSTSGEYNEQFF
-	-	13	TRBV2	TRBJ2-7	TGTGCCAGCACGGGCCAGCAGAAAATCGAGCAGTACTTC	CASTGQQKIEQYF
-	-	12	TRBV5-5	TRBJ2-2	TGTGCCAGCAGCTTTCACACCGGGGAGCTGTTTTTT	CASSFHTGELFF
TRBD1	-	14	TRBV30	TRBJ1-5	TGTGCCTGGAGTGCGGGACAGGCACATCAGCCCCAGCATTTT	CAWSAGQAHQPQHF
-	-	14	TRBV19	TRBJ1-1	TGTGCCAGTAAGGGGGTAGGGTCGAACACTGAAGCTTTCTTT	CASKGVGSNTEAFF
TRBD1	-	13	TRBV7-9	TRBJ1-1	TGTGCCAGCAGCGCCCAGGGGGGAACTGAAGCTTTCTTT	CASSAQGGTEAFF
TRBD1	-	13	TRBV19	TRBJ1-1	TGTGCCAGTAGTGTACAGGGGGCACTCGAAGCTTTCTTT	CASSVQGALEAFF
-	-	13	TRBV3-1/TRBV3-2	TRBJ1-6	TGTGCCAGCAGCCAAGATCCGTATTCACCCCTCCACTTT	CASSQDPYSPLHF
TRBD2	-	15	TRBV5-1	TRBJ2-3	TGCGCCACCTCAGGACTAGCGGGGGGCGTGGATACGCAGTATTTT	CATSGLAGGVDTQYF
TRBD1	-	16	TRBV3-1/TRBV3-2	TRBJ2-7	TGTGCCAGCAGCCAATCCGGGACAGGGATTTTCTACGAGCAGTACTTC	CASSQSGTGIFYEQYF
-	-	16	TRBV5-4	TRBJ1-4	TGTGCCAGCAGCTCCCGGTCGGGACAACCAAATGAAAAACTGTTTTTT	CASSSRSGQPNEKLFF
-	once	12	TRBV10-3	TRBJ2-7	TGTGCCATCAGTGAGTTGCCCTACGAGCAGTACTTC	CAISELPYEQYF
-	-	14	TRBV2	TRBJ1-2	TGTGCCAGCAGGGACCATGGGGGTAACTATGGCTACACCTTC	CASRDHGGNYGYTF
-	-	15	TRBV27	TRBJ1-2	TGTGCCAGCAGTTTGACAGTCCTAGCTAACTATGGCTACACCTTC	CASSLTVLANYGYTF
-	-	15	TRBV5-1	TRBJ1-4	TGCGCCAGCAGCTTGGATTTGGGGAATGGAGAAAAACTGTTTTTT	CASSLDLGNGEKLFF
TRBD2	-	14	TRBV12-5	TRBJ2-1	TGTGCTAGTGGCAATAGCGGGGGCGGGGATGAGCAGTTCTTC	CASGNSGGGDEQFF
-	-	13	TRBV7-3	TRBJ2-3	TGTGCCAGCAGCCGCGACCACACAGATACGCAGTATTTT	CASSRDHTDTQYF
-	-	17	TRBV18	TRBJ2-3	TGTGCCAGCTCACCATCCGGCGGAGGAAGGAACACAGATACGCAGTATTTT	CASSPSGGGRNTDTQYF
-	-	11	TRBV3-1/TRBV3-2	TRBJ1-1	TGTGCCAGCAGCCCGACGGTGGTAGCTTTCTTT	CASSPTVVAFF
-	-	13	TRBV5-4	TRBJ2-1	TGTGCCAGCAGACAGAGCTCCTACAATGAGCAGTTCTTC	CASRQSSYNEQFF
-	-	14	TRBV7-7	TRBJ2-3	TGTGCTAGCAGCTTCCCGGAGAGCACAGATACGCAGTATTTT	CASSFPESTDTQYF
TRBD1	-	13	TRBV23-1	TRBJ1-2	TGCGCCAGCAGTCAGGGACAGGGTTATGGCTACACCTTC	CASSQGQGYGYTF
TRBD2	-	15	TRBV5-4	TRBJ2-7	TGTGCCAGCAGCTCTTGGGCGGGGGGGCGGTACGAGCAGTACTTC	CASSSWAGGRYEQYF
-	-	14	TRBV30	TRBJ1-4	TGTGCCTGGAGTGCCACAGGAGATAATGAAAAACTGTTTTTT	CAWSATGDNEKLFF
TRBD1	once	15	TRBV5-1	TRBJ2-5	TGCGCCAGCAGCGGGCGGACAGGGGGAGGAGAGACCCAGTACTTC	CASSGRTGGGETQYF
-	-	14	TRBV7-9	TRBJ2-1	TGTGCCAGCAGCGGATCAGGGGCCTACAATGAGCAGTTCTTC	CASSGSGAYNEQFF
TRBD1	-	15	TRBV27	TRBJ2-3	TGTGCCAGCAGTTACCGGGACAGGGGCACAGATACGCAGTATTTT	CASSYRDRGTDTQYF
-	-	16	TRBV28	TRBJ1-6	TGTGCCAGCAAAGAGGGTCCGGGCCGGAACAATTCACCCCTCCACTTT	CASKEGPGRNNSPLHF
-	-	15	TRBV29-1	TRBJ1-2	TGCAGCGTCGTGGGAGGGGCGTCCCGTTTGTATGGCTACACCTTC	CSVVGGASRLYGYTF
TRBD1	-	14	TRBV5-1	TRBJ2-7	TGCGCCAGCAGCCCCGGGACAGGGCCTTCGGAGCAGTACTTC	CASSPGTGPSEQYF